The entry that follows covers one T cell receptor beta chain sequence. Its antigen is not identified. The cDNA for TCR beta came from 5'RACE template switching with UMIs. From the 5' RACE reads, TCRdb lists one entry per CDR3 protein and no DNA. Its listing shows about 260,000 distinct CDR3 sequences. This sample stems from a study of T cells expressing NK-cell markers. Study in general: Sorted CD3+CD56+NKG2C+, CD3+CD56+NKG2C- and CD3+CD56-NKG2C+ T-cell subsets were beta-chain profiled. Whole-study results and caveats: In four donors, these clonotypes also led the CD3+CD56-NKG2C+ fraction.

Germline CDR1 SGHDT, CDR2 YYEEEE. The CDR3 has 12 amino acids. Sequenced input: blood T cells: a sorted CD56 or NKG2C T cell subset, CD4+ or CD8+ T cells, or bulk PBMC T cells (not recorded which). The V gene is TRBV5-6, the J gene TRBJ2-1; TCRdb's D gene call, TRBD2, goes unchecked for lack of DNA. The origin of this receptor is a woman between 18 and 75 years old in good health. CDR3 sequence reads: CASSRDSLEQFF.